The 14 T cell receptor beta chains below come from one sample, sequenced in a study of cytotoxic CD8 clonotypes in ibrutinib-treated CLL. The protocol was immunoSEQ multiplex PCR, while the TCRdb copy is restricted to in-frame clones and leaves out a portion. The top ten clones hold approximately 28% of a sample with about 50,000 clones, roughly three fifths of them seen once. The material sequenced was PBMCs, taken after 24 months of ibrutinib treatment. All receptors come from a human donor with chronic lymphocytic leukemia.

In this sample, this clone turned up many times. This chain links TRBV5-5 with TRBJ1-1; D remains ambiguous. This CDR3 has 13 amino acids. V gave up 4 bases and J gave up 3 bases, with 10 bases separating them. Germline loops: CDR1 SGHKS, CDR2 YYEKEE (reference sequence). The CDR3, as DNA: TGTGCCAGCAGCATAGACGAGGACACTGAAGCTTTCTTT. As protein: CASSIDEDTEAFF.

The chain couples TRBV6-5 to TRBJ2-7; D may correspond to TRBD1 or TRBD2 (5 bases each). Germline CDR1 reads MNHEY; CDR2 reads SVGAGI. With 6 bases removed from V and 6 bases from J, the gap between germline ends came to 12 bases. The CDR3 loop spans 12 amino acids. The CDR3: CASRKGTSEQYF. CDR3 in DNA: TGTGCCAGCAGGAAGGGGACCTCCGAGCAGTACTTC.

Written as DNA, the CDR3 is TGTGCCAGCAGGGCCGGGACAGGGGGACAAGAGACCCAGTACTTC. Translated: CASRAGTGGQETQYF. V is TRBV5-8 and J is TRBJ2-5; TRBD1 matches at 11 bases. Germline CDR1 SGHTS, CDR2 YDEGEE. Germline trimming cut 5 bases from V and 2 bases from J; bases unmatched to any gene: 5. The CDR3 runs 15 residues.

The genes are TRBV9 and TRBJ1-3, with D hard to call. This CDR3 comprises 15 residues. Germline assignment: CDR1 SGDLS and CDR2 YYNGEE. Trimming took 3 bases from V and 4 from J, leaving 14 bases between them. CDR3 residues: CASSEGTNGGNTIYF. The CDR3 nucleotides read TGTGCCAGCAGCGAGGGAACCAACGGGGGAAACACCATATATTTT.

The gene calls are TRBV29-1 and TRBJ2-1; a possible D gene is TRBD2 (5 bases). Looked up from germline, CDR1 is SQVTM and CDR2 is ANQGSEA. The CDR3 is 12 residues long. Trimming cost V 7 bases and J 1 base, with 8 bases left between them. Here the CDR3 reads CSGTLSYNEQFF. As DNA, the CDR3 is TGCAGCGGGACTCTGTCCTACAATGAGCAGTTCTTC.

This chain joins TRBV5-4 and TRBJ2-3, with D maybe TRBD2 (6 bases). Trimming took 3 bases from V and 4 from J, leaving 12 bases between them. This CDR3 has 14 amino acids. The germline V gene has CDR1 SGHNT and CDR2 YYREEE (reference sequence). The CDR3 sequence: CASSSKLAADTQYF. The CDR3 nucleotides are TGTGCCAGCAGCTCGAAACTAGCCGCAGATACGCAGTATTTT. Together with reference TRBV5-4 and TRBJ2-3, the CDR3 gives the full variable domain: ETGVTQSPTHLIKTRGQQVTLRCSSQSGHNTVSWYQQALGQGPQFIFQYYREEENGRGNFPPRFSGLQFPNYSSELNVNALELDDSALYLCASSSKLAADTQYFGPGTRLTVL.

This chain links TRBV7-6 with TRBJ2-2; 14 nucleotides line up with TRBD2. In germline, CDR1 is SGHVS, CDR2 FNYEAQ. The CDR3 is 19 residues long. V shed 5 bases and J 3 bases; nucleotides not matched to a gene: 11. The chain's CDR3 is CASSMETSGGAFDTGELFF. CDR3 sequence (DNA): TGTGCCAGCAGCATGGAGACTAGCGGGGGGGCCTTTGACACCGGGGAGCTGTTTTTT.

The rearrangement uses TRBV10-3 and TRBJ1-2; no firm D call. The length of the CDR3 is 10 residues. Germline lookup yields CDR1 ENHRY and CDR2 SYGVKD. Trimming removed 8 bases from V and 7 bases from J, with 8 bases in between. CDR3 protein: CAIFGLGYTF. The CDR3 DNA reads as TGTGCCATCTTCGGACTTGGCTACACCTTC.

This rearrangement joins TRBV19 to TRBJ1-1, with 7 bases aligning to TRBD1. V was pared by 5 bases and J by 6 bases, with 12 bases of the junction left unmatched. The CDR3 contains 15 residues. The V gene's germline CDR1 is LNHDA and CDR2 SQIVND (reference sequence). CDR3 region: CASSPRGDRVAEAFF. In DNA form, the CDR3 reads TGTGCCAGTAGTCCTCGTGGCGACAGGGTTGCTGAAGCTTTCTTT. The full variable domain, completed using reference TRBV19 and TRBJ1-1, is DGGITQSPKYLFRKEGQNVTLSCEQNLNHDAMYWYRQDPGQGLRLIYYSQIVNDFQKGDIAEGYSVSREKKESFPLTVTSAQKNPTAFYLCASSPRGDRVAEAFFGQGTRLTVV.

Comments on this clone: Lacking the conserved final phenylalanine or tryptophan, this CDR3 likely reflects a read error. It is unclear where the CDR3 begins or ends on the DNA, so no DNA is shown, and the CDR3 is as TCRdb lists it. The chain carries TRBV27 and TRBJ1-2; the listed D gene, TRBD1, was not tested against the DNA. Per the germline V gene, CDR1 is MNHEY and CDR2 is SMNVEV (reference sequence). The CDR3 contains 13 residues when both ends are counted. CDR3 amino acids: CASRPLTGTGEVV.

The chain employs TRBV29-1 and TRBJ1-4; D is possibly TRBD1 (5 bases). Germline values: CDR1 SQVTM, CDR2 ANQGSEA. This CDR3 spans 13 amino acids. The V end lost 6 bases, the J end lost 4 bases, and 12 bases lay between the germline ends. CDR3 in DNA: TGCAGCGTGGACGGGGGGGATAATGAAAAACTGTTTTTT. Translated: CSVDGGDNEKLFF.

This clone was counted only a few times. The J gene is TRBJ1-5, the V gene TRBV6-1; D remains ambiguous. The CDR3 is 14 amino acids. Germline loops: CDR1 MNHNS, CDR2 SASEGT. V lost 1 base and J 4 bases, leaving 8 bases between the germline ends. The CDR3 DNA reads TGTGCCAGCAGTGAAGGTCTGGGTAATCAGCCCCAGCATTTT. Translating gives CASSEGLGNQPQHF.

V is TRBV15 and J is TRBJ1-2; D not resolved. Germline V gene lookup returns CDR1 LNHNV and CDR2 YYDKDF (reference sequence). V gave up 2 bases and J gave up 6 bases, with 10 bases separating them. This CDR3 contains 13 residues. The CDR3 coding sequence is TGTGCCACCAGCAGATCGTCATTTGATGGCTACACCTTC. Translation: CATSRSSFDGYTF.

This sequence joins TRBV27 and TRBJ2-3; D uncertain. V gave up 2 bases and J gave up 3 bases, with 18 bases separating them. The germline V gene has CDR1 MNHEY and CDR2 SMNVEV (reference sequence). The CDR3 covers 17 residues. CDR3 in amino acids: CASSLVAALARTDTQYF. For the CDR3, the DNA is TGTGCCAGCAGTTTAGTGGCCGCGTTAGCTAGGACAGATACGCAGTATTTT.